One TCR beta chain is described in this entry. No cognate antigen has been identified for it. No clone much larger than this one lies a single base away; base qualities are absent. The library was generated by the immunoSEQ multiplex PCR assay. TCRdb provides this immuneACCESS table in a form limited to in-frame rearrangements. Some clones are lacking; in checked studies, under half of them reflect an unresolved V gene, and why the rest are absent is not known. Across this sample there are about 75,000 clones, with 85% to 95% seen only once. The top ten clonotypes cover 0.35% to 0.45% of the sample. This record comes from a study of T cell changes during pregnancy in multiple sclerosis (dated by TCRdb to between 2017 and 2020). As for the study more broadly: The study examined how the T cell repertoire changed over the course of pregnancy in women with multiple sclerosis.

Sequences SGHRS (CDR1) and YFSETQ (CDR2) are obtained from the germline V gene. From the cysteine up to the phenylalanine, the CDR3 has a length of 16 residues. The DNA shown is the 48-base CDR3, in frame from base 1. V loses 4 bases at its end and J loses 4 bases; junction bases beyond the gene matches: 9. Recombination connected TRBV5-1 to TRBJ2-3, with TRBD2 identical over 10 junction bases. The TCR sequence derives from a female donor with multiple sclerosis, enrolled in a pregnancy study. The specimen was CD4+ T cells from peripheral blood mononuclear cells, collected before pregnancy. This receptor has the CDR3 CASSQVLAGAADTQYF. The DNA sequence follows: TGCGCCAGCAGCCAAGTTCTAGCGGGAGCTGCAGATACGCAGTATTTT.